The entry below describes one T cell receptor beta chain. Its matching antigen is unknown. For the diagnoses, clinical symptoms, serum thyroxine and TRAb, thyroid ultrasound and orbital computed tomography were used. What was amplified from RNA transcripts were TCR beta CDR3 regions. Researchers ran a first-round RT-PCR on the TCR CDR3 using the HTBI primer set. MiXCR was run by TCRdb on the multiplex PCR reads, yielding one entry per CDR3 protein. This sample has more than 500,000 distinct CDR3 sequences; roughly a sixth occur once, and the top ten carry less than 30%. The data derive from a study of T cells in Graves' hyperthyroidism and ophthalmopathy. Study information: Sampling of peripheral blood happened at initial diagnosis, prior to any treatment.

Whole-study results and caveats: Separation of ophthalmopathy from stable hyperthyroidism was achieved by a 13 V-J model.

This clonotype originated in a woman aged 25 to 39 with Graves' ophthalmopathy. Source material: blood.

In nucleotides, the CDR3 is TGTGCCAGCAGCTTAGAAAAGGGGAGCAATCAGCCCCAGCATTTT. It codes for CASSLEKGSNQPQHF. The chain recombines TRBV7-6 with TRBJ1-5; TRBD1 might be the D (5 bases). Germline V lookup: CDR1 SGHVS, CDR2 FNYEAQ. V shed 1 base and J shed 1 base, with 8 bases lying between them. The CDR3 is 15 residues long.